The 19 T cell receptor beta chains in this list originate from one sample, sequenced in a study of CD8+CD57+ T cells in acquired aplastic anemia. TCR beta VDJ and CDR3 were profiled, and genomic DNA was the template. TCRdb redid the calling of the reads with MiXCR, one entry per CDR3 protein. The sample contains about 64,000 distinct CDR3 sequences, about 50% of which appear only once. The specimen was sorted CD4+, CD8+, or CD8+CD57+ T cells (not recorded which) from PBMCs. The receptor set was obtained from a human donor in good health, serving as a control.

There are many counts of this clonotype. J is TRBJ2-5 and V is TRBV5-1; 7 nucleotides agree with TRBD2. The trim removed 2 bases at V and 0 bases at J, leaving 4 bases unmatched. CDR1 is SGHRS and CDR2 is YFSETQ in the germline V gene. The CDR3 loop spans 15 amino acids. CDR3 coding DNA: TGCGCCAGCAGCTTCGGGACTACAAACCAAGAGACCCAGTACTTC. Translation gives CASSFGTTNQETQYF.

This sequence joins TRBV24-1 and TRBJ2-7, with D perhaps matching TRBD1 (6 bases). The CDR3 sequence is 15 residues long. Germline CDR1 and CDR2: KGHDR and SFDVKD. The V end was cut by 3 bases, the J end by 2 bases, with 13 bases between. CDR3 protein: CATSDRPPGAYEQYF. The CDR3 nucleotides read TGTGCCACCAGTGATCGTCCTCCAGGGGCCTACGAGCAGTACTTC.

This sequence joins TRBV7-6 and TRBJ2-1; tentative D call: TRBD2 (6 bases). Germline-derived CDR1 and CDR2 are SGHVS and FNYEAQ. The CDR3 has 14 amino acids. V dropped 2 bases and J dropped 2 bases, with 7 bases sitting between them. The CDR3 DNA reads TGTGCCAGCAGCTTATGGGGGGCCTACAATGAGCAGTTCTTC. It encodes CASSLWGAYNEQFF.

The J gene is TRBJ2-5, the V gene TRBV10-1; D remains ambiguous. The germline V and J ends were trimmed by 0 bases and 5 bases, with 10 bases remaining between them. CDR3 length: 14 residues. The germline CDR1 and CDR2 sequences are WNHNN and SYGVQD (reference sequence). The DNA for the CDR3 is TGCGCCAGCAGTGAGTCGAACAGCAAGGAGACCCAGTACTTC. It codes for CASSESNSKETQYF.

The V gene is TRBV15, the J gene TRBJ1-5; tentative D call: TRBD1 (5 bases). This CDR3 region has 16 residues. CDR1 and CDR2 from the germline V gene are LNHNV and YYDKDF (reference sequence). Between the trimmed V and J ends, which lost 1 base and 11 bases, there was a span of 21 bases. CDR3 region: CATSRATSGTGGAQHF. In nucleotides, the CDR3 is TGTGCCACCAGCAGAGCGACTAGCGGGACGGGAGGGGCCCAGCATTTT.

This clonotype was picked up many times. The chain is built from TRBV18 and TRBJ2-7, with 9 bases identical to TRBD2. J lost 3 bases, V lost 0 bases, and 3 bases had no gene match. The CDR3 extends over 15 amino acids. Per the germline V gene, CDR1 is KGHSH and CDR2 is LQKENI. The CDR3 spells CASSPPAGGVYEQYF. In nucleotides, the CDR3 is TGTGCCAGCTCACCACCTGCGGGAGGGGTCTACGAGCAGTACTTC.

In this sample, this clonotype turned up a few times. The chain joins TRBV2 to TRBJ1-5, with 12 bases identical to TRBD1. V lost 4 bases to trimming and J lost 6 bases; unmatched junction nucleotides: 4. The CDR3 length is 15 residues. Germline loops: CDR1 SNHLY, CDR2 FYNNEI. The CDR3 spells CASSVGTGGSQPQHF. DNA of the CDR3: TGTGCCAGCAGTGTGGGGACAGGGGGCAGTCAGCCCCAGCATTTT.

This clonotype is categorized as medium-sized (0.01 to 0.1%). The chain links TRBV2 to TRBJ2-7, with D perhaps given as TRBD1 or TRBD2 (5 bases each). The CDR3 length is 13 residues. V dropped 6 bases and J dropped 4 bases, with 13 bases sitting between them. CDR1 SNHLY and CDR2 FYNNEI come from the germline V gene. CDR3 protein: CASRGDGAYEQYF. The CDR3 coding sequence is TGTGCCAGCAGGGGGGACGGAGCGTACGAGCAGTACTTC.

The V call is TRBV29-1, the J call TRBJ1-2; TRBD1 is a possible D gene (5 bases). Trimming pared 3 bases from V and 6 bases from J, leaving 8 bases between. In germline, CDR1 is SQVTM, CDR2 ANQGSEA. CDR3 length equals 11 residues. CDR3 nucleotides: TGCAGCGTTGATCAGGGTAATGGCTACACCTTC. Translation: CSVDQGNGYTF.

This clonotype was observed many times. This sequence joins TRBV5-8 and TRBJ1-2, with no clear D. Trimming removed 4 bases from V and 4 bases from J, with 14 bases in between. Germline assignment: CDR1 SGHTS and CDR2 YDEGEE. The CDR3 has 14 amino acids. The CDR3 coding sequence is TGTGCCAGCAGCATCCCACCCAGGTCCTATGGCTACACCTTC. This gives the protein CASSIPPRSYGYTF.

In this sample, this clonotype turned up a few times. Possible read error: a much larger clone is one base away. The genes are TRBV20-1 and TRBJ1-3; D perhaps matches TRBD1 (5 bases). Trimming shortened V by 5 bases and J by 4 bases, and 15 bases separated the two germline ends. CDR3 length: 14 residues. CDR1 DFQATT and CDR2 SNEGSKA come from the germline V gene (reference sequence). The CDR3 region is CSALPGAEGNTIYF. The CDR3 coding sequence is TGCAGTGCTCTTCCTGGGGCTGAAGGAAACACCATATATTTT.

With regard to this clonotype: A single base separates this from a much larger clone, so it may be a read error. The CDR3 protein is CTSSPPGGVSGNTIYF. CDR3 in DNA: TGTACCAGCAGCCCCCCGGGGGGGGTGTCTGGAAACACCATATATTTT. This chain links TRBV11-2 with TRBJ1-3; D is possibly TRBD1 (5 bases). The CDR3 runs to 16 residues. Germline lookup yields CDR1 SGHAT and CDR2 FQNNGV.

This chain joins TRBV7-2 and TRBJ1-6, with D possibly being TRBD1 (6 bases). Germline lookup yields CDR1 SGHTA and CDR2 FQGNSA. Trimming left V 1 base short and J 14 bases short, with 15 bases between. CDR3 length equals 14 residues. The CDR3 sequence: CASSLDPGERALHF. In nucleotides, the CDR3 is TGTGCCAGCAGCTTAGACCCAGGGGAAAGGGCCCTCCACTTT.

This clonotype was observed at least ten times. This rearrangement joins TRBV12-3 or TRBV12-4 to TRBJ1-3; TRBD1 agrees at 9 bases. The CDR3 runs 15 residues. J gave up 7 bases and V 8 bases, and 12 bases lay outside the gene matches. The CDR3 DNA is TGTGCCAGCGCTAGGGACAGGGTGCTAGATAACACCATATATTTT. This codes for CASARDRVLDNTIYF.

The V and J genes are TRBV29-1 and TRBJ2-3, with no clear D. Germline values: CDR1 SQVTM, CDR2 ANQGSEA. The CDR3 is 11 amino acids. V lost 5 bases to trimming and J lost 4 bases, with 7 bases between them. CDR3 in DNA: TGCAGCGTTTCCCCCTCAGATACGCAGTATTTT. This translates into CSVSPSDTQYF.

This clonotype was seen more than once but under ten times. The V call is TRBV3-1, the J call TRBJ2-3; tentative D call: TRBD1 (6 bases). Germline V gene data show CDR1 as LGHDT and CDR2 as YNNKEL (reference sequence). The CDR3 covers 16 residues. V was trimmed by 4 bases and J by 6 bases, leaving 20 bases between them. The CDR3 reads CASSRLRGSASDTQYF. In DNA, the CDR3 is TGTGCCAGCAGCCGCCTAAGGGGGTCCGCCTCTGATACGCAGTATTTT.

CDR3 coding DNA: TGCAGCGTTGAATTGTGGGGAGGCGGCTACACCTTC. This encodes CSVELWGGGYTF. The V call is TRBV29-1, the J call TRBJ1-2; D is unresolved. Germline V CDR1 and CDR2: SQVTM, ANQGSEA. Trimming took 2 bases from V and 8 from J, leaving 12 bases between them. This CDR3 comprises 12 residues.

The genes are TRBV19 and TRBJ2-3; TRBD2 matches at 10 bases. The CDR3 has 15 amino acids. V shed 4 bases and J 5 bases; nucleotides not matched to a gene: 6. CDR1 and CDR2 (germline): LNHDA, SQIVND (reference sequence). The DNA for the CDR3 is TGTGCCAGTAGTAGAACTAGCGGGATCGGAGATACGCAGTATTTT. This translates into CASSRTSGIGDTQYF.

This clonotype came up a few times. The rearrangement links TRBV10-3 to TRBJ2-7; 8 bases match TRBD2. Germline V gene sequence: CDR1 ENHRY, CDR2 SYGVKD. This CDR3 is built from 16 residues. With 0 bases clipped from V and 0 bases from J, the junction kept 4 bases outside the gene matches. The chain's CDR3 is CAISESLAGRSYEQYF. The CDR3 region has the DNA TGTGCCATCAGTGAGTCCTTAGCGGGGCGCTCCTACGAGCAGTACTTC.